This entry describes one T cell receptor beta chain. The antigen it binds to is not known. No quality values exist for individual bases; no much larger clone is one base distant. The method was the immunoSEQ multiplex PCR assay. The clones in this table, taken by TCRdb from immuneACCESS, are in-frame only. Not every clone is retained; where verified, under half of the shortfall comes from an unresolved V gene, and the cause of the rest is unknown. The sample table lists 110,000 to 150,000 clones, about 89% of them with a count of one. The ten top clones hold roughly 5% of the sample. The sample comes from a study of control samples from healthy donors and cancer patients (dated by TCRdb to 2019 to 2021). Measured from the cysteine to the phenylalanine, the CDR3 is 13 residues long. The entry retains the CDR3 DNA only, 39 bases that are in frame from base 1. The germline V gene supplies CDR1 KGHDR and CDR2 SFDVKD. V sheds 4 bases and J sheds 6 bases, leaving 12 bases between their ends.

The sample taken for sequencing was blood. This TCR was recovered from a man younger than 45 in good health. The V and J segments used are TRBV24-1 and TRBJ2-7; 5 matching bases give a weak D call of TRBD1. CDR3 reads: CATSEPSGIEQYF. The nucleotide sequence reads as follows: TGTGCCACCAGTGAACCCTCAGGGATCGAGCAGTACTTC.